One sample yielded the 22 T cell receptor beta chains listed below, sequenced in a study of OX40 agonist ivuxolimab in advanced cancers. Here immunoSEQ multiplex PCR was the method, and the copy in TCRdb shows in-frame clones only, minus some. This table has roughly 61,000 clones, approximately 92% appearing once. Sequenced here: CD4+ or CD8+ T cells sorted from blood, sampled in a trial of the OX40 agonist ivuxolimab. The receptor set was obtained from an adult with an advanced solid tumor such as melanoma, head and neck, liver or kidney cancer.

V and J are TRBV6-5 and TRBJ2-7; no clear D. Trimming took off 5 bases at V and 1 base at J, with 12 bases between the two ends. CDR3 length: 14 amino acids. Germline CDR1 MNHEY, CDR2 SVGAGI. Here the CDR3 reads CASSHRTMSYEQYF. The CDR3 coding sequence is TGTGCCAGCAGTCATCGTACCATGTCCTACGAGCAGTACTTC.

Only a few counts were recorded for this clone. This CDR3 is also generated by other DNA sequences in the sample. The genes are TRBV20-1 and TRBJ1-2; no firm D call. The CDR3 loop spans 9 amino acids. V was cut by 6 bases and J by 8 bases, with 7 bases left in between. Germline-derived CDR1 and CDR2 are DFQATT and SNEGSKA (reference sequence). The CDR3 loop is CSAPGGYTF. The DNA of the CDR3 is TGCAGTGCCCCGGGAGGCTACACCTTC.

Points on this clone: This specimen includes other DNA sequences encoding the same CDR3. This rearrangement joins TRBV6-6 to TRBJ2-3; D unresolved. This CDR3 has 12 amino acids. Germline-derived CDR1 and CDR2 are MNHNY and SVGAGI (reference sequence). V was trimmed by 2 bases and J by 3 bases, leaving 3 bases between them. In DNA, the CDR3 is TGTGCCAGCAGTTACGGGACAGATACGCAGTATTTT. Its protein is CASSYGTDTQYF.

The chain couples TRBV28 to TRBJ1-5, with 9 bases fitting TRBD1. Per germline, CDR1 MDHEN and CDR2 SYDVKM. Unmatched junction bases numbered 10, after V lost 5 bases and J lost 5 bases. This CDR3 region has 16 residues. The CDR3 DNA reads as TGTGCCAGCAGTCCCCCGGGACAGGGATTCGATCAGCCCCAGCATTTT. It translates to CASSPPGQGFDQPQHF.

This clone came up once. V is TRBV27 and J is TRBJ2-1; maybe TRBD2 (7 bases). This CDR3 is built from 15 residues. CDR1 and CDR2 (germline): MNHEY, SMNVEV (reference sequence). V was pared by 4 bases and J by 4 bases, with 14 bases between. The CDR3 protein is CASSSGGPAYNEQFF. Written as DNA, the CDR3 is TGTGCCAGCAGTTCCGGGGGGCCCGCATACAATGAGCAGTTCTTC.

The genes are TRBV9 and TRBJ2-7; the match to TRBD2 covers 7 bases. V lost 0 bases, J lost 2 bases, and 2 bases stayed unmatched. CDR3 length: 14 amino acids. Germline-derived CDR1 and CDR2 are SGDLS and YYNGEE. The CDR3 protein is CASSVGGGAYEQYF. The CDR3 DNA follows: TGTGCCAGCAGCGTAGGTGGGGGGGCCTACGAGCAGTACTTC.

The chain employs TRBV28 and TRBJ2-1, with D uncertain. This CDR3 is built from 15 residues. V dropped 6 bases and J dropped 7 bases, with 19 bases sitting between them. Germline CDR1 is MDHEN and CDR2 is SYDVKM. The CDR3 nucleotides are TGTGCCAGCAGCTCGGTGAGAGGATTGGTAAATGAGCAGTTCTTC. Translated: CASSSVRGLVNEQFF.

V and J are TRBV5-4 and TRBJ2-1; possible D gene TRBD2, 6 bases. V was pared by 3 bases and J by 2 bases, with 12 bases between. CDR3 length: 15 residues. Germline V lookup: CDR1 SGHNT, CDR2 YYREEE (reference sequence). CDR3 nucleotide sequence: TGTGCCAGCAGCTACGGACTAACTGCCTACAATGAGCAGTTCTTC. It yields the protein CASSYGLTAYNEQFF.

This rearrangement joins TRBV6-5 to TRBJ1-6; D is unclear. The V end was cut by 0 bases, the J end by 14 bases, with 20 bases between. The CDR3 is made up of 16 amino acids. The V gene's germline CDR1 is MNHEY and CDR2 SVGAGI. CDR3 sequence: CASSYSSDMSGTTLHF. The DNA of the CDR3 is TGTGCCAGCAGTTACTCGAGTGACATGTCAGGCACTACCCTCCACTTT.

This sequence joins TRBV6-5 and TRBJ2-2; no clear D gene. The CDR3 is 13 amino acids. Germline CDR1 reads MNHEY; CDR2 reads SVGAGI. Trimming shortened V by 2 bases and J by 4 bases, and 5 bases separated the two germline ends. Here the CDR3 reads CASSYGITGELFF. The CDR3 DNA reads TGTGCCAGCAGTTACGGCATCACCGGGGAGCTGTTTTTT.

The genes are TRBV6-6 and TRBJ1-1; D might be TRBD1 (5 bases). Looked up from germline, CDR1 is MNHNY and CDR2 is SVGAGI (reference sequence). V lost 0 bases, J lost 11 bases, and 13 bases lay in between. The CDR3 contains 13 residues. The CDR3 sequence: CASSYSSGGEAFF. In DNA form, the CDR3 reads TGTGCCAGCAGTTACTCGAGTGGGGGGGAGGCTTTCTTT.

The chain couples TRBV9 to TRBJ2-5, with D possibly matching TRBD1 (5 bases). Germline V lookup: CDR1 SGDLS, CDR2 YYNGEE. Trimming removed 3 bases from V and 2 bases from J, with 11 bases in between. This CDR3 is 14 amino acids long. CDR3 in amino acids: CASSEGLGQETQYF. The CDR3 region has the DNA TGTGCCAGCAGCGAGGGGCTAGGGCAAGAGACCCAGTACTTC.

Comments on this clone: In the same sample, other DNA sequences code for this CDR3. This sequence joins TRBV20-1 and TRBJ1-2; D call uncertain. Germline CDR1 DFQATT, CDR2 SNEGSKA (reference sequence). The CDR3 contains 9 residues. The V end lost 8 bases, the J end lost 8 bases, and 9 bases lay between the germline ends. CDR3 coding DNA: TGCAGTTCCCCGGGAGGCTACACCTTC. This sequence encodes CSSPGGYTF.

The chain joins TRBV28 to TRBJ1-1; 7 bases align to TRBD1. Losses at the gene ends were 5 bases for V and 0 bases for J; bases not matched to a gene: 6. This CDR3 has 15 residues. Germline V gene data show CDR1 as MDHEN and CDR2 as SYDVKM. This CDR3 reads CASSPEDRLNTEAFF. CDR3 nucleotides: TGTGCCAGCAGTCCCGAGGACAGGCTGAACACTGAAGCTTTCTTT.

This chain joins TRBV6-6 and TRBJ2-1, with 9 positions matching TRBD2. The germline gives CDR1 MNHNY, CDR2 SVGAGI (reference sequence). CDR3 length: 16 residues. Germline trimming cut 2 bases from V and 7 bases from J; bases unmatched to any gene: 9. This CDR3 reads CASSYVAGGAENEQFF. The CDR3 nucleotides are TGTGCCAGCAGTTACGTGGCGGGAGGGGCGGAAAATGAGCAGTTCTTC.

The chain recombines TRBV15 with TRBJ1-5; no firm D call. Between the trimmed V and J ends, which lost 3 bases and 6 bases, there was a span of 12 bases. This CDR3 comprises 14 residues. Germline CDR1 reads LNHNV; CDR2 reads YYDKDF (reference sequence). For the CDR3, the DNA is TGTGCCACCAGCAGGGATTTATCAACTCAGCCCCAGCATTTT. Its translation is CATSRDLSTQPQHF.

The CDR3 loop reads CAWSPSPAGIPWEQYV. The CDR3 DNA sequence: TGTGCCTGGTCGCCCTCCCCGGCGGGGATACCCTGGGAGCAGTACGTC. The chain is built from TRBV30 and TRBJ2-7; perhaps TRBD2 as D (6 bases). Germline assignment: CDR1 GTSNPN and CDR2 SVGIG (reference sequence). Trimming shortened V by 5 bases and J by 7 bases, and 27 bases separated the two germline ends. This CDR3 comprises 16 residues.

This clone was detected once. This sequence joins TRBV28 and TRBJ2-1; D may match TRBD1 or TRBD2 (5 bases each). CDR1 is MDHEN and CDR2 is SYDVKM in the germline V gene. CDR3 length: 14 residues. Trimming cost V 5 bases and J 8 bases, with 16 bases left between them. The CDR3 DNA reads TGTGCCAGCAGTCCCGGGACCCGTGGGGATGAGCAGTTCTTC. Encoded protein: CASSPGTRGDEQFF. The full variable domain, its missing parts supplied by reference TRBV28 and TRBJ2-1, is DVKVTQSSRYLVKRTGEKVFLECVQDMDHENMFWYRQDPGLGLRLIYFSYDVKMKEKGDIPEGYSVSREKKERFSLILESASTNQTSMYLCASSPGTRGDEQFFGPGTRLTVL.

This rearrangement joins TRBV12-5 to TRBJ1-1; unclear D gene. V was clipped by 1 base and J by 9 bases, with 15 bases between them. The CDR3 loop spans 14 amino acids. Germline V gives CDR1 LGHNT, CDR2 FRNRAP. The CDR3 bases are TGTGCTAGTGGTTTGGGGGGTGGTCCGGTAAAAGCTTTCTTT. Translating it yields CASGLGGGPVKAFF.

The chain combines TRBV7-9 with TRBJ2-7; D might be TRBD1 or TRBD2, each matching 5 bases. V was clipped by 4 bases and J by 4 bases, with 8 bases between them. The germline V gene encodes CDR1 SEHNR and CDR2 FQNEAQ (reference sequence). This CDR3 is 12 amino acids long. In DNA form, the CDR3 reads TGTGCCAGCAGCTGGGACCTATACGAGCAGTACTTC. Translating it yields CASSWDLYEQYF.

The chain is built from TRBV28 and TRBJ1-5; TRBD1 might be the D (6 bases). V lost 3 bases and J lost 4, with 16 bases in between. Per the germline V gene, CDR1 is MDHEN and CDR2 is SYDVKM. This CDR3 region has 16 residues. The CDR3 loop reads CASSFGRGARNQPQHF. The DNA of the CDR3 is TGTGCCAGCAGTTTTGGTCGGGGGGCGAGGAATCAGCCCCAGCATTTT. Combining the CDR3 with reference TRBV28 and TRBJ1-5 gives the whole variable domain DVKVTQSSRYLVKRTGEKVFLECVQDMDHENMFWYRQDPGLGLRLIYFSYDVKMKEKGDIPEGYSVSREKKERFSLILESASTNQTSMYLCASSFGRGARNQPQHFGDGTRLSIL.

Written as DNA, the CDR3 is TGTGCCAGCAGTTTGGTCCGCGGAGATCAGCCCCAGCATTTT. Its translation: CASSLVRGDQPQHF. This chain joins TRBV28 and TRBJ1-5; D gene ambiguous. V was pared by 3 bases and J by 5 bases, with 11 bases between. This CDR3 is 14 amino acids long. In germline, CDR1 is MDHEN, CDR2 SYDVKM.